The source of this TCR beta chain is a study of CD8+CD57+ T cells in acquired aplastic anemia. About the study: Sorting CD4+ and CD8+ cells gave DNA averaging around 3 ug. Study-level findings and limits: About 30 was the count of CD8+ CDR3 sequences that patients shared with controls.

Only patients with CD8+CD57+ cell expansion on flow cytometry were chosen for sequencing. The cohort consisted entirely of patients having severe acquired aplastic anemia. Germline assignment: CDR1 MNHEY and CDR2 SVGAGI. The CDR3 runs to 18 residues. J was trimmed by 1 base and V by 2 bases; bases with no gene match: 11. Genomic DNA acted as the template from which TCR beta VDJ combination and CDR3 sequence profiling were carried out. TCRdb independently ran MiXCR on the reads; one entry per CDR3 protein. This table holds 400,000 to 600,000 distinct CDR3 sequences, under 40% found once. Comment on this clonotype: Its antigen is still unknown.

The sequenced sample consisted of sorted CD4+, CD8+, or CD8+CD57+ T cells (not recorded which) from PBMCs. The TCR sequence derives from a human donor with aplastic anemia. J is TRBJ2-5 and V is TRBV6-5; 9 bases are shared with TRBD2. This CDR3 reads CASSYLSHSGGLQETQYF. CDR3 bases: TGTGCCAGCAGTTACCTCAGTCATAGCGGGGGCCTCCAAGAGACCCAGTACTTC.